This passage covers 18 T cell receptor beta chains from one sample sequenced in a study of control samples from healthy donors and cancer patients. The data were produced by immunoSEQ multiplex PCR, yet TCRdb's version contains in-frame clones alone and is incomplete. The table has roughly 100,000 clones, about 89% seen once. The sample was blood. These receptors were taken from a young woman in good health.

The chain recombines TRBV3-1 (or the pseudogene TRBV3-2) with TRBJ1-3; D possibly corresponds to TRBD1 (5 bases). Germline CDR1 is LGHDT and CDR2 is YNNKEL (reference sequence). The CDR3 is made up of 16 amino acids. Trimming removed 0 bases at V and 4 bases at J, with 13 bases between. The CDR3 DNA is TGTGCCAGCAGCCAAGATGGGGCCATGTCGGGAAACACCATATATTTT. Translated, it gives CASSQDGAMSGNTIYF.

V gene TRBV12-5 combines with J gene TRBJ2-1; 9 bases match TRBD2. The CDR3 has 15 amino acids. The germline CDR1 and CDR2 sequences are LGHNT and FRNRAP. With 7 bases clipped from V and 0 bases from J, the junction kept 4 bases outside the gene matches. CDR3 nucleotide sequence: TGTGCTAGTGAGCTTAGCGGGAGCTCCTACAATGAGCAGTTCTTC. Translated: CASELSGSSYNEQFF. The full variable domain, in which reference TRBV12-5 and TRBJ2-1 provide the parts outside the CDR3, is DARVTQTPRHKVTEMGQEVTMRCQPILGHNTVFWYRQTMMQGLELLAYFRNRAPLDDSGMPKDRFSAEMPDATLATLKIQPSEPRDSAVYFCASELSGSSYNEQFFGPGTRLTVL.

This clone is a singleton in its sample. This chain joins TRBV11-2 and TRBJ2-5; tentatively, D is TRBD2 (5 bases). Germline CDR1 and CDR2: SGHAT and FQNNGV. With 7 bases removed from V and 5 bases from J, the gap between germline ends came to 20 bases. This CDR3 is 15 amino acids long. The CDR3: CASNSPGVSFETQYF. In DNA, the CDR3 is TGTGCCAGCAACTCCCCCGGGGTATCATTCGAGACCCAGTACTTC.

The rearrangement joins TRBV7-9 to TRBJ1-1, with D unclear. The germline V gene encodes CDR1 SEHNR and CDR2 FQNEAQ (reference sequence). V was shortened by 3 bases and J by 0 bases, with 8 bases between the two germline ends. The CDR3 has 14 amino acids. Here the CDR3 reads CASSLSGLNTEAFF. The CDR3 bases are TGTGCCAGCAGCTTGAGCGGTCTGAACACTGAAGCTTTCTTT.

The table lists this clone with a few counts. V is TRBV3-1 (or the pseudogene TRBV3-2) and J is TRBJ1-1; D is perhaps TRBD1 (5 bases). The germline CDR1 and CDR2 sequences are LGHDT and YNNKEL (reference sequence). Trimming pared 8 bases from V and 7 bases from J, leaving 17 bases between. The CDR3 consists of 13 residues. In DNA form, the CDR3 reads TGTGCCAGCCGACCGGGGCCTAGAGTTGAAGCTTTCTTT. Its protein is CASRPGPRVEAFF.

This clone has only one observation. This sequence joins TRBV5-1 and TRBJ2-3; D possibly matches TRBD1 or TRBD2 (5 bases each). The V end lost 4 bases, the J end lost 5 bases, and 20 bases lay between the germline ends. Germline V lookup: CDR1 SGHRS, CDR2 YFSETQ. The CDR3 runs 16 residues. The CDR3 loop reads CASSTLAGSGQDTQYF. CDR3 DNA sequence: TGCGCCAGCAGCACTCTGGCAGGGAGTGGTCAAGATACGCAGTATTTT.

The V gene is TRBV7-2, the J gene TRBJ2-5; D is possibly TRBD1 or TRBD2 (5 bases each). The CDR3 sequence is 13 residues long. Per germline, CDR1 SGHTA and CDR2 FQGNSA. Trimming pared 1 base from V and 9 bases from J, leaving 12 bases between. CDR3 sequence: CASSLVRGTAQYF. CDR3 DNA: TGTGCCAGCAGCTTAGTTCGAGGGACGGCCCAGTACTTC.

The rearrangement links TRBV10-3 to TRBJ1-1; unclear D gene. V was cut by 0 bases and J by 0 bases, with 8 bases left in between. Germline V gives CDR1 ENHRY, CDR2 SYGVKD. The CDR3 sequence is 15 residues long. The DNA of the CDR3 is TGTGCCATCAGTGAGTCTGCGGACCTGAACACTGAAGCTTTCTTT. It translates to CAISESADLNTEAFF.

The chain combines TRBV25-1 with TRBJ2-7; 9 bases are a match to TRBD2. The CDR3 totals 14 residues. V gave up 4 bases and J gave up 1 base; unmatched junction bases: 2. CDR1 is MGHDK, CDR2 SYGVNS, per germline. The CDR3 coding sequence is TGTGCCAGCAGTGGGACTAGCGTTTCCTACGAGCAGTACTTC. Its protein product is CASSGTSVSYEQYF.

The DNA of the CDR3 is TGCGCCAGCAGCCAAGCGGGCCAGGGGGATGAAAAACTGTTTTTT. Amino acids: CASSQAGQGDEKLFF. This rearrangement joins TRBV4-1 to TRBJ1-4; 7 bases fit TRBD1. V dropped 1 base and J dropped 6; count of bases not matched to a gene: 5. This CDR3 has 15 residues. Germline V lookup: CDR1 MGHRA, CDR2 YSYEKL.

V usage is TRBV14 and J usage is TRBJ2-1, with D possibly matching TRBD2 (5 bases). CDR1 and CDR2 from the germline V gene are SGHDN and FVKESK. The CDR3 length is 14 residues. V shed 0 bases and J shed 11 bases, with 14 bases lying between them. This CDR3 reads CASSQDGKGVKQFF. The CDR3 region has the DNA TGTGCCAGCAGCCAAGATGGTAAGGGAGTGAAGCAGTTCTTC.

This clone was detected only once. The chain recombines TRBV4-1 with TRBJ1-5; D not certain. This CDR3 comprises 15 residues. Germline CDR1 is MGHRA and CDR2 is YSYEKL. With 2 bases removed from V and 6 bases from J, the gap between germline ends came to 14 bases. The CDR3 spells CASSQSTRGLQPQHF. As DNA, the CDR3 is TGCGCCAGCAGCCAATCTACCCGTGGTCTTCAGCCCCAGCATTTT.

V gene TRBV6-2 or TRBV6-3 combines with J gene TRBJ2-5, with 11 bases matching TRBD1. The CDR3 is 16 residues long. Unmatched junction bases numbered 4, after V lost 2 bases and J lost 2 bases. The germline V gene encodes CDR1 MNHEY and CDR2 SVGEGT. The CDR3 nucleotides read TGTGCCAGCAGTTACGGAGGGACAGGGGGGCAAGAGACCCAGTACTTC. It codes for CASSYGGTGGQETQYF.

V is TRBV5-4 and J is TRBJ2-2, with 7 bases identical to TRBD2. This CDR3 is 13 amino acids long. V shed 5 bases and J 6 bases; nucleotides not matched to a gene: 4. Germline V gene sequence: CDR1 SGHNT, CDR2 YYREEE (reference sequence). The CDR3 sequence: CASSFGLAGELFF. In DNA form, the CDR3 reads TGTGCCAGCAGTTTCGGACTAGCCGGGGAGCTGTTTTTT.

Regarding this clone: Sequence at one end of the junction differs from germline and may be a read error. V gene TRBV18 combines with J gene TRBJ1-1; 8 positions match TRBD1. CDR1 KGHSH and CDR2 LQKENI come from the germline V gene. The CDR3 runs to 16 residues. CDR3 region: CASSRNDRGVKTEAFF. CDR3 DNA: TGTGCCAGCTCACGGAATGACAGGGGTGTGAAAACTGAAGCTTTCTTT.

The rearrangement joins TRBV5-1 to TRBJ2-1; D is uncertain. Germline loops: CDR1 SGHRS, CDR2 YFSETQ. V shed 0 bases and J shed 7 bases, with 11 bases lying between them. The CDR3 is 14 amino acids. This CDR3 reads CASSLGGKGNEQFF. The DNA of the CDR3 is TGCGCCAGCAGCTTGGGGGGAAAGGGAAATGAGCAGTTCTTC.

V gene TRBV11-2 combines with J gene TRBJ1-2; 12 bases match TRBD1. V shed 4 bases, J shed 8 bases, and the junction held 8 bases outside the gene matches. Germline V gene lookup returns CDR1 SGHAT and CDR2 FQNNGV. The CDR3 has 15 residues. The CDR3 DNA sequence: TGTGCCAGCAGCTATAACACCGGGACAGGGGGCGGCTACACCTTC. Its protein is CASSYNTGTGGGYTF.

The chain combines TRBV12-3 or TRBV12-4 with TRBJ2-4, with TRBD1 matching over 7 bases. Unmatched junction bases numbered 0, after V lost 6 bases and J lost 1 base. This CDR3 contains 13 residues. The CDR3 loop reads CASRTGAKNIQYF. CDR3 in DNA: TGTGCCAGCAGGACAGGGGCCAAAAACATTCAGTACTTC.